This T cell receptor (beta chain) came from a study of memory CD4+ T cells and cytomegalovirus serostatus. In the original workflow: Out-of-frame sequences were removed, leaving 2 million to 2.5 million distinct TCRbeta sequences. Clones were sequenced by immunoSEQ multiplex PCR, and TCRdb holds only the in-frame ones, with some missing. The V and J calls and the clone size are those of that table, but D and trimming were determined from the DNA. The sample lists tens of thousands of clones, approximately 81% occurring once. Regarding the study as a whole: CD4+ memory repertoires contained 67 of 164 reported CMV TCRbeta sequences. Suggested: most of the CMV-linked TCR signature lies in CD4+ memory cells.

As for this clone: Its antigen is as yet unknown.

The sort gate was single viable CD3+CD4+CD8-CD45RO+ cells for memory CD4+ T cells. The clonotype originates from an adult in good health and CMV-seronegative. Some clones in this sample may be carry-over from other donors' samples. The sample consisted of memory CD4+ T cells from blood.

CDR3: CASSPHGSFDSPLHF. The DNA of the CDR3 is TGTGCCAGCAGCCCCCACGGGAGTTTCGATTCACCCCTCCACTTT. The V call is TRBV4-2, the J call TRBJ1-6; D not resolved. CDR1 is LGHNA, CDR2 YNFKEQ, per germline. Trimming pared 4 bases from V and 8 bases from J, leaving 15 bases between. The CDR3 length is 15 residues.